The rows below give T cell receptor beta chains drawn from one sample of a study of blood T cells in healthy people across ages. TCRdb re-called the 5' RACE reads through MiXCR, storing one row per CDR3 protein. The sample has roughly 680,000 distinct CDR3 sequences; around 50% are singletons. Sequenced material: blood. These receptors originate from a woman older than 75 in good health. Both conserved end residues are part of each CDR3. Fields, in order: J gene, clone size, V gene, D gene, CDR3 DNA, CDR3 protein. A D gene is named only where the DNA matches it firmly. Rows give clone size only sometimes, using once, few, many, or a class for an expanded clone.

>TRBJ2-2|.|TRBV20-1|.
TGCAGTGCCAATACAGTGAACACCGGGGAGCTGTTTTTT
CSANTVNTGELFF
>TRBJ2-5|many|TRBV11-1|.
TGTGCCAGCTCTGGGGGTCGGTCTGGGGAGACCCAGTACTTC
CASSGGRSGETQYF
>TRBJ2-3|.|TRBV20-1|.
TGCAGTGCGACGGGGATGCCTGAAGATACGCAGTATTTT
CSATGMPEDTQYF
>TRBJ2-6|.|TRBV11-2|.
TGTGCCAGCAGCCTAACACGGACCAAAGCTGGGGCCAACGTCCTGACTTTC
CASSLTRTKAGANVLTF
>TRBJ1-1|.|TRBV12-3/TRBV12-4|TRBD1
TGTGCCAGCACCCTGACAGGGGGTATTACTGAAGCTTTCTTT
CASTLTGGITEAFF
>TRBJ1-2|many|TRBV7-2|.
TGTGCCAGCAGCTTAGAAGCCAGGGCGGGTGGCTACACCTTC
CASSLEARAGGYTF
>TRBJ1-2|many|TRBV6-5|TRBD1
TGTGCCAGCAGGCCCGGGACAGACTATGGCTACACCTTC
CASRPGTDYGYTF
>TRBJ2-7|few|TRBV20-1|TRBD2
TGCAGTGTCACTAGCGGGAGGATAACCCCCTACGAGCAGTACTTC
CSVTSGRITPYEQYF
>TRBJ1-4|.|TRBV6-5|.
TGTGCCAGCAGTTACGGAGGCCCCAATGAAAAACTGTTTTTT
CASSYGGPNEKLFF
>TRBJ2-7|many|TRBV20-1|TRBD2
TGCAGTGCTAGAGATTGGAGGACTAGCGGGAGTGTTTCCTACGAGCAGTACTTC
CSARDWRTSGSVSYEQYF
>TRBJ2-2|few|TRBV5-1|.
TGCGCCAGCAGCTTGATCGCGGCTATTAATCTGCGTTCCGGGGAGCTGTTTTTT
CASSLIAAINLRSGELFF
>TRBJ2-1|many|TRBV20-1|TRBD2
TGCAGTGCCCCCACGGGGGGGGCGGGATACAATGAGCAGTTCTTC
CSAPTGGAGYNEQFF
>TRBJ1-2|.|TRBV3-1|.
TGTGCCAGCAGCCAAGACCCAGGGGAAGGCTACACCTTC
CASSQDPGEGYTF
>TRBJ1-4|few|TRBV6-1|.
TGTGCCAGCAGTGAAGCGCGCGGGGCTAATGAAAAACTGTTTTTT
CASSEARGANEKLFF
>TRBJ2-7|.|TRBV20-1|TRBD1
TGCAGTGCTAGTGGGTCAGGGGGCCTCCACGAGCAGTACTTC
CSASGSGGLHEQYF
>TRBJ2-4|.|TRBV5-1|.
TGCGCCAGCAGCTTATTCGGGGGCCCCTGGGAGCAGTACTTC
CASSLFGGPWEQYF
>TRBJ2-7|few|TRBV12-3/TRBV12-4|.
TGTGCCAGCAGTCCTAGGTGGGGGGGCGAATCCGAGCAGTACTTC
CASSPRWGGESEQYF
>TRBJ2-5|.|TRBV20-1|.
TGCAGTGTACCCCGGGGTGTCGAGACCCAGTACTTC
CSVPRGVETQYF
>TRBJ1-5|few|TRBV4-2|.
TGTGCCAGCAGCCAAGAGTCAGACTTGGGGGGATATCAGCCCCAGCATTTT
CASSQESDLGGYQPQHF
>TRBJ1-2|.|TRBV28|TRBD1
TGTGCCAGCAGTTTATTTAGTGATGGACAGGGGACTAATGGCTACACCTTC
CASSLFSDGQGTNGYTF
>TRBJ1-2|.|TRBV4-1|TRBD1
TGCGCCAGCAGCCAACCGGGACAGAGAAATAGCTACACCTTC
CASSQPGQRNSYTF
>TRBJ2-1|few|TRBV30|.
TGTGCCTGGAGTATTACAGGTATTGAGCAGTTCTTC
CAWSITGIEQFF
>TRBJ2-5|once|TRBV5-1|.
TGCACCAGCGGACAGCAAGAGACCCAGTACTTC
CTSGQQETQYF
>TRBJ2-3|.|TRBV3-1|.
TGTGCCAGCACCCTAGGGTCCTACCAATCAGATACGCAGTATTTT
CASTLGSYQSDTQYF
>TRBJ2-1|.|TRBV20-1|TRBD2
TGCAGTGTCTCCGGGGGGCTAGCGGGAGGGTTCAATGAGCAGTTCTTC
CSVSGGLAGGFNEQFF
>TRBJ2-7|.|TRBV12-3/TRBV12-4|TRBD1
TGTGCCAGCATTTTCTACAGGGGCGAGCAGTACTTC
CASIFYRGEQYF
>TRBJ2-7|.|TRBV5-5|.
TGTGCCAGCAGCCCCACCCGAGGGGCAGGTTCGGAAGAGCAGTACTTC
CASSPTRGAGSEEQYF
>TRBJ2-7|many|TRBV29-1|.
TGCAGCGTTGTATTGACTAGACTTTCTTCCGAGCAGTACTTC
CSVVLTRLSSEQYF
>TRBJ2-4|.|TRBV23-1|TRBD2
TGCGCCAGTAGATCCGGGACTAGCGAGGTCGGCAAAAACATTCAGTACTTC
CASRSGTSEVGKNIQYF
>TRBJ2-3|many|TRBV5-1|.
TGCGCCAGCAGCTTCGGGGGACAGTCCACAGATACGCAGTATTTT
CASSFGGQSTDTQYF
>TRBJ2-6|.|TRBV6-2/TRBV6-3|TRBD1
TGTGCCAGCAGGCCCATAGACAGGGCTGGGGCCAACGTCCTGACTTTC
CASRPIDRAGANVLTF
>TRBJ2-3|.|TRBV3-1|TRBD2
TGTGCCAGCAGCCAAGATGGACTAGCTATTCGCACAGATACGCAGTATTTT
CASSQDGLAIRTDTQYF
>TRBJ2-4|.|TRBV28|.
TGTGCCAGCAGTTTTGGAGGGTGGTCCAAAAACATTCAGTACTTC
CASSFGGWSKNIQYF
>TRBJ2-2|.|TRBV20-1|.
TGCAGTGCTCGCCCAGGGGGGTACACCGGGGAGCTGTTTTTT
CSARPGGYTGELFF
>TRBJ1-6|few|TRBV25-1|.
.
CASSEFGPGDNSPLHF
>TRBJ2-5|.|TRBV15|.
TGTGCCACCAGCAGAGATCGGGGGGCAGAGACCCAGTACTTC
CATSRDRGAETQYF
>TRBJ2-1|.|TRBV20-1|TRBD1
TGCAGTGCCATCCGGACAGGGGCCCTTCGGAATGAGCAGTTCTTC
CSAIRTGALRNEQFF
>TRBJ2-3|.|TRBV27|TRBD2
TGTGCCAGCAGAGGCCGGGGGGGGGGAGTCACGCAGTATTTT
CASRGRGGGVTQYF
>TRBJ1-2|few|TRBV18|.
TGTGCCAGCGCACCACGGCAGGAGGATGGCTACACCTTC
CASAPRQEDGYTF
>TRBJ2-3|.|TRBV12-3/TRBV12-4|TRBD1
TGTGCCAGCAGCACTCAACACGACAGGGATCGGTATTTT
CASSTQHDRDRYF
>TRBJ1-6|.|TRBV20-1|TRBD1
TGCAGTGCTAGAGACCCCGGGCAGGGGGACGATTCACCCCTCCACTTT
CSARDPGQGDDSPLHF
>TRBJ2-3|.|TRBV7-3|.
TGTGCCAGCAGCTTACGTCTTTCGCCAGATACGCAGTATTTT
CASSLRLSPDTQYF
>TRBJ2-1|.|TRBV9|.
TGTACCAGCAGCGTAGGGTGGGGTGAGCGGTTCTTC
CTSSVGWGERFF
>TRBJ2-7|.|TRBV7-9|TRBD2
TGTGCCAGCAGTCCAGCGCGCGGGAGTTGGTACGAGCAGTACTTC
CASSPARGSWYEQYF
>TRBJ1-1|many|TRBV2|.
TGTGCCAGCAGTGGTGGCCGCATCATGAACACTGAAGCTTTCTTT
CASSGGRIMNTEAFF
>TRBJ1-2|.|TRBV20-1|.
TGCAGTGCTTCAATCTTTGGGGGAGGCCGCGGCTACACCTTC
CSASIFGGGRGYTF
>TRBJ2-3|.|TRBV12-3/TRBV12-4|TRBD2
TGTGCCAGCAGCCGCCCGGCTAGCGGGGGGATAACAGATACGCAGTATTTT
CASSRPASGGITDTQYF
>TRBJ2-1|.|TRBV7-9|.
TGTGCCAGCAGCCCCGACCGTAACGATGAGCAGTTCTTC
CASSPDRNDEQFF
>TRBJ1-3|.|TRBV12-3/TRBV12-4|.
TGTGCCAGCAGTCCCCACTTAGGGCGGGGTGGTAACTCTGGAAACACCATATATTTT
CASSPHLGRGGNSGNTIYF
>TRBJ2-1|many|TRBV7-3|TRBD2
TGTGCCAGCAGCTTAAACGGGAGGGCCCTAAATGAGCAGTTCTTC
CASSLNGRALNEQFF
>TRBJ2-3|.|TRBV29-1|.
TGCAGCGTTGAAGATCGAGGAGAGGGTGAAGATACGCAGTATTTT
CSVEDRGEGEDTQYF
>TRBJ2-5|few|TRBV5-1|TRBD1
TGCGCCAGCAGCCCTCAACCTTTAACAGGGGAAGAGACCCAGTACTTC
CASSPQPLTGEETQYF
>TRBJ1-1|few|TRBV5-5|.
TGTGCCAGCAGCTTGGTTGCTTCGGGGACTGAAGCTTTCTTT
CASSLVASGTEAFF
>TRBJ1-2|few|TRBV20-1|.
TGCAGTGCTAGAGCAGGGACAACTAACTATGGCTACACCTTC
CSARAGTTNYGYTF
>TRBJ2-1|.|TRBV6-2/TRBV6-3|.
TGTGCCAGCAGTTACCCGGACGGTGTTGCGTTCTTC
CASSYPDGVAFF
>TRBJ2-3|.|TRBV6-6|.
TGTGCCAGCAGTTACAGACGGCCCAGCACAGATACGCAGTATTTT
CASSYRRPSTDTQYF
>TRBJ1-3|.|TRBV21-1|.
TGTGCCAGCAGCAAAGGCGGACGATCTGGAAACACCATATATTTT
CASSKGGRSGNTIYF
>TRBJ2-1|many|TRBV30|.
TGTGCCTGGAGTGTGACTGAGCAGTTCTTC
CAWSVTEQFF
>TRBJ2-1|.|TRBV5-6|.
TGTGCCAGCACCCCGGGTTGGGCCTACAATGAGCAGTTCTTC
CASTPGWAYNEQFF